This TCR beta chain was captured in a study of blood T cell repertoires in COVID-19. Study-level information: Material from acute and convalescent COVID-19 was sourced from the United States, Italy and Spain.

This table comes from immunoSEQ multiplex PCR, and its TCRdb copy is limited to in-frame clones, with some not included. The sample has 250,000 or so clones, approximately 89% seen once; the top ten hold less than 5%. This CDR3 is 16 amino acids long. The junction had 9 bases not matched to a gene; V was cut back by 1 base and J by 7 bases. Germline-derived CDR1 and CDR2 are SGHTA and FQGNSA. V is TRBV7-2 and J is TRBJ2-3; TRBD2 matches 9 bases. Input material: peripheral blood. The TCR originated in a woman aged 40 to 50 who had recovered from COVID-19. The CDR3 DNA reads as TGTGCCAGCAGCTTAGGCCTAGCGGGGCCCGGGAATACGCAGTATTTT. As protein: CASSLGLAGPGNTQYF.